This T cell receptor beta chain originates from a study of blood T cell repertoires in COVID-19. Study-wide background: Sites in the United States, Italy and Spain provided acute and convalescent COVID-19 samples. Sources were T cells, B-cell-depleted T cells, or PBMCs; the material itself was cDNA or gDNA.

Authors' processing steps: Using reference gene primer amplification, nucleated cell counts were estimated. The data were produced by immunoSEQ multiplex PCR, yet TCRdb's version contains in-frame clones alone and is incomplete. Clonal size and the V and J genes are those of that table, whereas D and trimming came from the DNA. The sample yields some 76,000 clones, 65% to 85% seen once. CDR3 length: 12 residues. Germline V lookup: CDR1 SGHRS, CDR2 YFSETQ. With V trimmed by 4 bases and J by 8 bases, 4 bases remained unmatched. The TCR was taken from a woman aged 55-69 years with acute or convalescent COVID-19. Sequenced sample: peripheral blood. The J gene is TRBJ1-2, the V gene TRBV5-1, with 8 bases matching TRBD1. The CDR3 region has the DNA TGCGCCAGCAGCGCGGACAGGGACGGCTACACCTTC. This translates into CASSADRDGYTF.